This T cell receptor beta chain emerged from a study of vaccination and CD4 T cells after COVID-19. Study in general: There were six male and four female convalescents, and two of them were Hispanic. Ranging from 14 to 241, the interval between dose two and post-vaccine sampling had a median of about 72 days. Controls had a CEFX pool, an HIV-1 Nef pool, or no peptide added.

A note on this clonotype: The antigen remains unidentified.

Sequencing of cultured CD4+ T cell DNA used the Oncomine TCR Beta short-read assay. It was from cultured CD4+ T cells that genomic DNA was extracted. TCRdb reanalysed the PCR reads using MiXCR and keeps one entry per CDR3 protein. Of just under 20,000 distinct CDR3 sequences listed, around 40% are singletons. This CDR3 spans 13 amino acids. Looked up from germline, CDR1 is SQVTM and CDR2 is ANQGSEA. The V gene lost 4 bases and the J gene lost 5 bases, with 9 bases spanning the gap. The treatment is: approximately 11-day PBMC culture with coronavirus spike peptide pools or control peptides (ViraFEST assay).

The receptor was isolated from a human donor who received a COVID-19 vaccine. The chain is built from TRBV29-1 and TRBJ1-6, with a tentative D call TRBD1 (5 bases). The starting material was CD4+ T cells from blood, cultured in vitro, obtained before SARS-CoV-2 vaccination. CDR3 in amino acids: CSVGAGNNSPLHF. The CDR3 nucleotides read TGCAGCGTTGGGGCAGGGAATAATTCACCCCTCCACTTT.